This T cell receptor beta chain was recovered during a study of OX40 agonist ivuxolimab in advanced cancers. Study context: Dose-escalation cases comprised hepatocellular carcinoma, melanoma, renal cell or head and neck cancer.

The study's findings and limits: Also present in some nonresponders was a low level of normalized T-cell clonal expansion. Which antigen the expanded peripheral T cells recognized is unknown. Patients with a partial response at 0.1-3.0 mg/kg had among the lowest clonal expansion.

V was shortened by 2 bases and J by 3 bases, with 8 bases between the two germline ends. This CDR3 has 13 amino acids. To note about this clone: What it recognizes is unknown.

The method was immunoSEQ multiplex PCR; TCRdb's version includes in-frame clones alone and lacks a portion of them. In the table there are 85,000 to 90,000 clones, around 85% of which are singletons. This TCR was recovered from an adult with an advanced solid tumor such as melanoma, head and neck, liver or kidney cancer. Sequencing was performed on CD4+ or CD8+ T cells sorted from blood, taken in a trial of the OX40 agonist ivuxolimab. This chain links TRBV23-1 with TRBJ2-7; D remains ambiguous. TRBV23-1 belongs to the ORF category, with a function that is uncertain. The CDR3 DNA follows: TGCGCCAGCAGTCAAACAGTTCTCTACGAGCAGTACGTC. This gives the protein CASSQTVLYEQYV.